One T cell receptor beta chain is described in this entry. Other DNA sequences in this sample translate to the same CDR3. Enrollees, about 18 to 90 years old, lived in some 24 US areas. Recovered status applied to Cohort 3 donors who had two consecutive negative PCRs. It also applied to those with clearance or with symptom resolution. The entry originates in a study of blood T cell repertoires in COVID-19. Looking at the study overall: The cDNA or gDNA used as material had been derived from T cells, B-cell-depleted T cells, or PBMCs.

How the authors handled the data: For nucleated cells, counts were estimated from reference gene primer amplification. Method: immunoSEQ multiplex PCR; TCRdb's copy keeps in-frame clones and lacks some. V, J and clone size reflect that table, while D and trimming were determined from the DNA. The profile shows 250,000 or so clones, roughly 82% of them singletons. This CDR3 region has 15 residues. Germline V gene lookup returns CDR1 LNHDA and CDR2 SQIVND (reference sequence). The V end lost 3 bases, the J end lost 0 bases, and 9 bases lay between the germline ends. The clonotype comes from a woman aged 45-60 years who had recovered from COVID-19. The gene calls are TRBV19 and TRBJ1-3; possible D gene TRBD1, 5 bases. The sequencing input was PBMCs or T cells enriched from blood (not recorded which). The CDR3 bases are TGTGCCAGTAGTATCTCCAGGGACTCTGGAAACACCATATATTTT. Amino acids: CASSISRDSGNTIYF. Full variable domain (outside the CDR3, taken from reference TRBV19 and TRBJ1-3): DGGITQSPKYLFRKEGQNVTLSCEQNLNHDAMYWYRQDPGQGLRLIYYSQIVNDFQKGDIAEGYSVSREKKESFPLTVTSAQKNPTAFYLCASSISRDSGNTIYFGEGSWLTVV.